This TCR beta chain came from a study of technical replicates of blood from four donors. The germline V gene encodes CDR1 SNHLY and CDR2 FYNNEI. The CDR3 is made up of 13 amino acids. Trimming at V came to 6 bases and at J to 6 bases, leaving 3 bases not matched to a gene. Data came from immunoSEQ multiplex PCR; TCRdb stores just in-frame clones and leaves some out. The sample consists of tens of thousands of clones, approximately 94% of them appearing once. This receptor was obtained from a human donor in good health. The sample taken for sequencing was T cells isolated from PBMCs. The chain recombines TRBV2 with TRBJ1-5, with 9 bases fitting TRBD1. The CDR3 bases are TGTGCCAGCAGAACAGGGGGCGGTCAGCCCCAGCATTTT. Residues: CASRTGGGQPQHF.